A single sample gave rise to the 25 T cell receptor beta chains below, sequenced in a study of resident and recirculating memory T cells in vitiligo. TCRdb keeps only in-frame clones here, not all; method: immunoSEQ multiplex PCR. The sample shows about 76,000 clones, about 91% of them seen only once. The sample was blood. The receptors originated from a male donor with vitiligo.

The rearrangement links TRBV5-1 to TRBJ1-4, with D maybe TRBD1 (6 bases). Germline CDR1 reads SGHRS; CDR2 reads YFSETQ. CDR3 length: 15 residues. Trimming took 2 bases from V and 2 from J, leaving 10 bases between them. Here the CDR3 reads CASSFRGATNEKLFF. CDR3 nucleotides: TGCGCCAGCAGCTTCAGGGGCGCGACTAATGAAAAACTGTTTTTT.

CDR3 residues: CASSLGGLAGGRRETQYF. The DNA of the CDR3 is TGCGCCAGCAGCTTGGGGGGACTAGCGGGAGGAAGGCGAGAGACCCAGTACTTC. The rearrangement links TRBV5-1 to TRBJ2-5; 15 bases match TRBD2. V shed 0 bases, J shed 4 bases, and the junction held 7 bases outside the gene matches. The germline CDR1 and CDR2 sequences are SGHRS and YFSETQ. The CDR3 sequence is 18 residues long.

The genes are TRBV27 and TRBJ2-5, with 10 bases identical to TRBD1. Germline V gene sequence: CDR1 MNHEY, CDR2 SMNVEV (reference sequence). The ends lost 5 bases at V and 7 bases at J; junction bases unmatched: 7. This CDR3 region has 14 residues. CDR3 region: CASSRTGGRGTQYF. The CDR3 DNA reads as TGTGCCAGCAGTCGGACAGGGGGGCGCGGGACCCAGTACTTC.

The V call is TRBV13, the J call TRBJ2-7; tentatively, D is TRBD1 (5 bases). The V end lost 2 bases, the J end lost 2 bases, and 13 bases lay between the germline ends. Germline loops: CDR1 PRHDT, CDR2 FYEKMQ (reference sequence). This CDR3 is built from 15 residues. The CDR3 coding sequence is TGTGCCAGCAGCTTAACCTCAGGGTATACCTACGAGCAGTACTTC. This sequence encodes CASSLTSGYTYEQYF. Full variable domain (rest looked up from reference TRBV13 and TRBJ2-7): AAGVIQSPRHLIKEKRETATLKCYPIPRHDTVYWYQQGPGQDPQFLISFYEKMQSDKGSIPDRFSAQQFSDYHSELNMSSLELGDSALYFCASSLTSGYTYEQYFGPGTRLTVT.

This clone was detected only once. The J gene is TRBJ2-1, the V gene TRBV30; TRBD2 matches at 15 bases. From germline, CDR1 is GTSNPN and CDR2 SVGIG (reference sequence). This CDR3 contains 17 residues. J gave up 1 base and V 1 base, and 2 bases lay outside the gene matches. CDR3 bases: TGTGCCTGGAGTGGGGGGACTAGCGGGAGGTCCTACAATGAGCAGTTCTTC. It translates to CAWSGGTSGRSYNEQFF.

The V gene is TRBV7-3, the J gene TRBJ2-2; 11 nucleotides align to TRBD2. After removal of 5 bases from V and 4 bases from J, the junction contained 3 bases not matched to a gene. CDR1 is SGHTA, CDR2 FQGTGA, per germline. The CDR3 loop spans 15 amino acids. The CDR3 nucleotides read TGTGCCAGCAGCCCCGGGACTAGCGGCACCGGGGAGCTGTTTTTT. Translation gives CASSPGTSGTGELFF.

This sequence joins TRBV18 and TRBJ2-1, with 14 nucleotides matching TRBD2. With 6 bases clipped from V and 2 bases from J, the junction kept 18 bases outside the gene matches. Per the germline V gene, CDR1 is KGHSH and CDR2 is LQKENI. The CDR3 contains 21 residues. The CDR3 reads CASSSVVGGGLAGAAYNEQFF. The CDR3 region has the DNA TGTGCCAGCTCGTCCGTGGTTGGCGGGGGACTAGCGGGAGCCGCCTACAATGAGCAGTTCTTC.

The rearrangement joins TRBV7-6 to TRBJ2-7; a possible D gene is TRBD2 (6 bases). V gave up 5 bases and J gave up 3 bases, with 11 bases separating them. CDR3 size: 13 residues. CDR1 is SGHVS, CDR2 FNYEAQ, per germline. CDR3 region: CASSPRGGYEQYF. As DNA, the CDR3 is TGTGCCAGCAGCCCTAGGGGAGGCTACGAGCAGTACTTC.

The rearrangement joins TRBV9 to TRBJ2-1; a weak D match, TRBD2 (5 bases). Germline V gives CDR1 SGDLS, CDR2 YYNGEE. The CDR3 is 14 residues long. V shed 7 bases and J shed 5 bases, with 16 bases lying between them. CDR3 DNA sequence: TGTGCCAGCGCAGTAGAGTCGGGAAACAATGAGCAGTTCTTC. Translated: CASAVESGNNEQFF.

The rearrangement links TRBV6-1 to TRBJ1-5; TRBD1 is a possible D gene (5 bases). The V and J ends lost 0 bases and 7 bases respectively, with 7 bases between them. This CDR3 contains 13 residues. Germline assignment: CDR1 MNHNS and CDR2 SASEGT. The CDR3 DNA follows: TGTGCCAGCAGTGAAGCGCGGGGGCAGCCCCAGCATTTT. Its protein product is CASSEARGQPQHF.

This sequence joins TRBV28 and TRBJ2-7; 11 nucleotides line up with TRBD2. The CDR3 extends over 16 amino acids. Looked up from germline, CDR1 is MDHEN and CDR2 is SYDVKM. The junction had 5 bases not matched to a gene; V was cut back by 2 bases and J by 2 bases. CDR3 bases: TGTGCCAGCAGTTTAGGGCGACTAGCGGGGACCTACGAGCAGTACTTC. It translates to CASSLGRLAGTYEQYF.

This clone was picked up many times. V gene TRBV6-4 combines with J gene TRBJ2-3; 7 bases align to TRBD2. The J segment lost 4 bases and the V segment lost 0 bases, leaving 1 base of the junction unmatched. Germline CDR1 and CDR2: MRHNA and SNTAGT. This CDR3 has 14 amino acids. The CDR3 nucleotides are TGTGCCAGCAGTGACTCAGCGGGACCAGATACGCAGTATTTT. Residues: CASSDSAGPDTQYF.

The chain uses TRBV28 and TRBJ2-2; D unclear. There are 13 residues in the CDR3. The germline V gene encodes CDR1 MDHEN and CDR2 SYDVKM. The germline V and J ends were trimmed by 0 bases and 4 bases, with 3 bases remaining between them. CDR3 bases: TGTGCCAGCAGTTTATGGGCCACCGGGGAGCTGTTTTTT. Its translation is CASSLWATGELFF.

The chain links TRBV9 to TRBJ2-1; D is undetermined. Trimming stripped 0 bases from V and 4 bases from J, with 8 bases between. This CDR3 contains 14 residues. Germline-derived CDR1 and CDR2 are SGDLS and YYNGEE. CDR3 sequence (DNA): TGTGCCAGCAGCGTAGCGGTCCATTACAATGAGCAGTTCTTC. Protein sequence: CASSVAVHYNEQFF.

This clone was recorded only once. The rearrangement uses TRBV5-6 and TRBJ1-5, with D unclear. Germline V gives CDR1 SGHDT, CDR2 YYEEEE. CDR3 size: 14 residues. The V end lost 4 bases, the J end lost 6 bases, and 14 bases lay between the germline ends. CDR3 amino acids: CASSRRDTGQPQHF. The CDR3 DNA reads as TGTGCCAGCAGCCGCCGGGATACTGGTCAGCCCCAGCATTTT.

The chain recombines TRBV5-5 with TRBJ1-1; 8 nucleotides align to TRBD1. CDR3 length: 16 amino acids. Germline loops: CDR1 SGHKS, CDR2 YYEKEE (reference sequence). Trimming removed 7 bases from V and 3 bases from J; junction bases left unmatched: 14. The chain's CDR3 is CASQNPGQASDTEAFF. In nucleotides, the CDR3 is TGTGCCAGCCAGAACCCGGGACAGGCCTCCGACACTGAAGCTTTCTTT.

The sample holds one count of this clone. The chain links TRBV2 to TRBJ1-3, with a tentative D call TRBD1 (6 bases). Trimming left V 8 bases short and J 8 bases short, with 13 bases between. Germline lookup yields CDR1 SNHLY and CDR2 FYNNEI. This CDR3 contains 12 residues. CDR3 residues: CASGQGSDTIYF. The CDR3 DNA reads TGTGCCAGCGGCCAGGGGTCGGACACCATATATTTT.

The CDR3 nucleotides read TGTGCCAGCAGCCCCACAGGGGGCGACGATGAAATCTATGGCTACACCTTC. As protein: CASSPTGGDDEIYGYTF. This chain links TRBV6-4 with TRBJ1-2; 9 positions match TRBD1. CDR1 MRHNA and CDR2 SNTAGT come from the germline V gene. This CDR3 has 17 amino acids. The ends lost 6 bases at V and 4 bases at J; junction bases unmatched: 15.

This clone occurred once. V is TRBV18 and J is TRBJ1-5; TRBD1 matches at 7 bases. With 4 bases clipped from V and 1 base from J, the junction kept 1 base outside the gene matches. CDR3 length: 14 residues. CDR1 is KGHSH and CDR2 is LQKENI in the germline V gene. In DNA, the CDR3 is TGTGCCAGCTCACAGGGGGCGAGCAATCAGCCCCAGCATTTT. Translating it yields CASSQGASNQPQHF.

The chain combines TRBV5-5 with TRBJ2-1; D uncertain. The CDR3 totals 16 residues. V gave up 5 bases and J gave up 2 bases, with 17 bases separating them. From germline, CDR1 is SGHKS and CDR2 YYEKEE (reference sequence). CDR3 loop: CASSSLNGVPYNEQFF. The CDR3 region has the DNA TGTGCCAGCAGTTCGTTAAACGGAGTACCCTACAATGAGCAGTTCTTC.

The chain uses TRBV19 and TRBJ2-1; the match to TRBD1 covers 7 bases. Germline assignment: CDR1 LNHDA and CDR2 SQIVND (reference sequence). V lost 5 bases and J lost 6; bases outside the gene matches: 10. The CDR3 is 15 amino acids. The CDR3 nucleotides read TGTGCCAGTAGTGTCAGCAGGGGGTGGGGCAATGAGCAGTTCTTC. The encoded protein is CASSVSRGWGNEQFF.

This clone was found once. The chain recombines TRBV29-1 with TRBJ2-1; 12 bases agree with TRBD2. The CDR3 is made up of 15 amino acids. CDR1 SQVTM and CDR2 ANQGSEA come from the germline V gene. J was trimmed by 4 bases and V by 4 bases; bases with no gene match: 5. CDR3: CSVVGLAGRYNEQFF. As DNA, the CDR3 is TGCAGCGTTGTGGGACTAGCGGGCAGGTACAATGAGCAGTTCTTC.

The chain combines TRBV19 with TRBJ2-5; D possibly corresponds to TRBD1 (6 bases). Between the trimmed V and J ends, which lost 3 bases and 1 base, there was a span of 9 bases. Germline lookup yields CDR1 LNHDA and CDR2 SQIVND (reference sequence). The length of the CDR3 is 14 residues. This CDR3 is CASSIWTAQETQYF. Here the CDR3 DNA reads TGTGCCAGTAGTATTTGGACAGCCCAAGAGACCCAGTACTTC.

This clone has only one observation. J is TRBJ2-5 and V is TRBV11-3; 9 positions agree with TRBD1. The CDR3 is 15 amino acids. Germline V gene sequence: CDR1 SGHNT, CDR2 YENEEA. V was pared by 5 bases and J by 5 bases, with 9 bases of the junction left unmatched. CDR3 nucleotides: TGTGCCAGCAGCACGCGGACAGGGGACGGGGAGACCCAGTACTTC. Its protein is CASSTRTGDGETQYF.

This sequence joins TRBV6-5 and TRBJ1-2; tentatively, D is TRBD1 (5 bases). The CDR3 is 14 residues long. V was shortened by 2 bases and J by 2 bases, with 9 bases between the two germline ends. From germline, CDR1 is MNHEY and CDR2 SVGAGI. The CDR3 nucleotides are TGTGCCAGCAGTTACCAGGGTAGGAACTATGGCTACACCTTC. Encoded protein: CASSYQGRNYGYTF.